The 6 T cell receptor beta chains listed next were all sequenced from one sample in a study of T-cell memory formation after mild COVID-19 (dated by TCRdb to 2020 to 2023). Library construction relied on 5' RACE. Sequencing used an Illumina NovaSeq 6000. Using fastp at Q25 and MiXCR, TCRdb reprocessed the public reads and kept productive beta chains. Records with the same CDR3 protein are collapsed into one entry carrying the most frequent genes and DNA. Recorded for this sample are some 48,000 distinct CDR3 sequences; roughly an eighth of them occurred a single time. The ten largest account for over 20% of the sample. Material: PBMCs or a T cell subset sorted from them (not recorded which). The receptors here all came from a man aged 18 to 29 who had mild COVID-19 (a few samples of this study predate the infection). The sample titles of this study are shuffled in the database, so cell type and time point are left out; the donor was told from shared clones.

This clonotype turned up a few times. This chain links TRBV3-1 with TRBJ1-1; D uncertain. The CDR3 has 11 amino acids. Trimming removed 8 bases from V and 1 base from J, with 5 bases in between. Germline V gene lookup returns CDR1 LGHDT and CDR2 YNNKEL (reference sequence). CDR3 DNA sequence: TGTGCCAGCGCTGGGAACACTGAAGCTTTCTTT. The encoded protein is CASAGNTEAFF.

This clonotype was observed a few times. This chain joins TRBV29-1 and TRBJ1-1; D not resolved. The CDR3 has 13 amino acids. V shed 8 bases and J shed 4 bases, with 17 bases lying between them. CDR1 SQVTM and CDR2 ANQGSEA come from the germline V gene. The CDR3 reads CSFNSLWGTEAFF. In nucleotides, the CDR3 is TGCAGCTTCAACTCCTTATGGGGCACTGAAGCTTTCTTT.

CDR3 in amino acids: CASSFGQADTQYF. As DNA, the CDR3 is TGTGCCAGCAGCTTTGGACAGGCAGATACGCAGTATTTT. This chain links TRBV7-9 with TRBJ2-3, with 7 positions matching TRBD1. Germline V gives CDR1 SEHNR, CDR2 FQNEAQ (reference sequence). J gave up 4 bases and V 3 bases, and 1 base lay outside the gene matches. The CDR3 length is 13 residues.

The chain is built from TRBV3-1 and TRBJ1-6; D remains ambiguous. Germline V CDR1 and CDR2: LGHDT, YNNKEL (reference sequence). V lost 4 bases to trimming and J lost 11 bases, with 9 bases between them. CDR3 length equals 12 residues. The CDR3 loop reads CASSPGRPPLHF. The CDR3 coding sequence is TGTGCCAGCAGCCCCGGCAGGCCACCCCTCCACTTT.

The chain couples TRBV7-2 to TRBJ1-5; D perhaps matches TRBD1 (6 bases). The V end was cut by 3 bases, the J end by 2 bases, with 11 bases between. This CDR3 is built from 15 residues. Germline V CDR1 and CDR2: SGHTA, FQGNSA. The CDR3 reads CASSFEGGGNQPQHF. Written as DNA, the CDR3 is TGTGCCAGCAGCTTTGAGGGGGGGGGCAATCAGCCCCAGCATTTT.

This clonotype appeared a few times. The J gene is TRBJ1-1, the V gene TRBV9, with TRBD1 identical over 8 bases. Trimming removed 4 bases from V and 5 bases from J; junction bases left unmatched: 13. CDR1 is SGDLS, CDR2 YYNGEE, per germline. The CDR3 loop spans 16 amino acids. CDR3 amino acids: CASSRLTGASGTEAFF. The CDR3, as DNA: TGTGCCAGCAGCAGGCTGACAGGGGCATCGGGGACTGAAGCTTTCTTT.